This T cell receptor (beta chain) was identified in a study of cytotoxic CD8 clonotypes in ibrutinib-treated CLL. Study information: The cohort had around 10 relapsed/refractory and around 15 treatment-naive patients, around 18 IGHV unmutated.

V was cut by 5 bases and J by 7 bases, with 9 bases left in between. Germline values: CDR1 SGHNT, CDR2 YENEEA. This CDR3 is 12 amino acids long. In this sample, this clone turned up once. Assay used: immunoSEQ multiplex PCR; TCRdb lists only in-frame clones, some missing. The sample consists of 130,000 or so clones, roughly 80% of them appearing once. The rearrangement links TRBV11-3 to TRBJ2-1; either TRBD1 or TRBD2 may supply D (6 bases each). The TCR comes from a human donor with chronic lymphocytic leukemia. Sequences were derived from PBMCs, sampled after 12 months of ibrutinib treatment. The CDR3 bases are TGTGCCAGCAGCGGAGGGGGGAATGAGCAGTTCTTC. Its protein is CASSGGGNEQFF.